The 32 T cell receptor beta chains below all came from one sample that was sequenced in a study of post-analysis software for immune sequencing data. The study, taken as a whole, reports: Comparison of patients with controls showed five TRBV segments more frequent in patients, TRBV5-6, TRBV5-1 and TRBV20-1 among them.

Researchers reported that TCR beta cDNA libraries carried unique molecular identifiers. MiXCR was run by TCRdb on the PCR reads, yielding one entry per CDR3 protein. The repertoire holds 820,000 or so distinct CDR3 sequences, about 50% seen once, with 4% to 5.5% in the top ten. Their antigens are not known. Sequencing input: blood. The receptors originated from a girl aged 5 to 17 with multiple sclerosis.

This rearrangement joins TRBV29-1 to TRBJ2-3, with 7 bases fitting TRBD1. CDR3 length equals 12 residues. CDR1 is SQVTM and CDR2 is ANQGSEA in the germline V gene. Losses at the gene ends were 7 bases for V and 6 bases for J; bases not matched to a gene: 7. The CDR3 reads CSATDRADTQYF. The CDR3 nucleotides read TGCAGCGCTACAGACAGGGCGGATACGCAGTATTTT.

The chain carries TRBV5-1 and TRBJ1-1; 8 nucleotides match TRBD1. Germline values: CDR1 SGHRS, CDR2 YFSETQ. The junction had 2 bases not matched to a gene; V was cut back by 4 bases and J by 0 bases. The CDR3 runs to 14 residues. The CDR3 loop reads CASSQGQVNTEAFF. The CDR3, as DNA: TGCGCCAGCAGCCAGGGACAGGTGAACACTGAAGCTTTCTTT.

This rearrangement joins TRBV29-1 to TRBJ2-7; TRBD1 or TRBD2 may be the D gene (5 bases each). The CDR3 runs to 15 residues. The germline CDR1 and CDR2 sequences are SQVTM and ANQGSEA. With 0 bases removed from V and 2 bases from J, the gap between germline ends came to 14 bases. The CDR3 loop reads CSVEEGRDEAYEQYF. The CDR3, as DNA: TGCAGCGTTGAAGAAGGAAGGGACGAAGCCTACGAGCAGTACTTC.

This clonotype was picked up a small number of times. The rearrangement uses TRBV9 and TRBJ2-1, with TRBD2 matching over 11 bases. The J segment lost 10 bases and the V segment lost 8 bases, leaving 11 bases of the junction unmatched. CDR3 length: 14 residues. Germline V gene sequence: CDR1 SGDLS, CDR2 YYNGEE. The CDR3 region has the DNA TGTGCCAGTAGTAGCGGGGGGGTTGTCGGAGAGCAGTTCTTC. It encodes CASSSGGVVGEQFF.

A few counts support this clonotype. The rearrangement links TRBV29-1 to TRBJ2-5, with D hard to call. Germline V CDR1 and CDR2: SQVTM, ANQGSEA. This CDR3 contains 13 residues. V gave up 7 bases and J gave up 0 bases, with 12 bases separating them. The CDR3 coding sequence is TGCAGCGCTAGAGGCCCGTACCAAGAGACCCAGTACTTC. Its translation is CSARGPYQETQYF.

J is TRBJ2-7 and V is TRBV7-2, with 13 positions matching TRBD2. The J segment lost 1 base and the V segment lost 5 bases, leaving 11 bases of the junction unmatched. CDR1 and CDR2 from the germline V gene are SGHTA and FQGNSA. The CDR3 extends over 18 amino acids. CDR3 residues: CASSDLLGLAGRSYEQYF. In DNA form, the CDR3 reads TGTGCCAGCAGCGACTTACTGGGACTAGCGGGAAGATCCTACGAGCAGTACTTC.

This clonotype was picked up a small number of times. This chain connects TRBV14 to TRBJ1-2, with TRBD1 identical over 8 bases. V shed 7 bases and J 6 bases; nucleotides not matched to a gene: 7. Germline V gene sequence: CDR1 SGHDN, CDR2 FVKESK. This CDR3 is built from 13 residues. The DNA of the CDR3 is TGTGCCAGCAATGAGGACAGGGACGATGGCTACACCTTC. Protein: CASNEDRDDGYTF.

The chain has TRBV5-6 and TRBJ2-7; 7 bases are shared with TRBD1. Losses at the gene ends were 7 bases for V and 4 bases for J; bases not matched to a gene: 14. The germline V gene has CDR1 SGHDT and CDR2 YYEEEE. The CDR3 runs 15 residues. The CDR3 DNA reads as TGTGCCAGCGCCGAGGCGGCCGACAGGGTGTACGAGCAGTACTTC. Translated, it gives CASAEAADRVYEQYF.

The chain is built from TRBV29-1 and TRBJ2-1, with 8 positions matching TRBD1. CDR3 size: 14 residues. Trimming removed 6 bases from V and 13 bases from J; junction bases left unmatched: 17. CDR1 and CDR2 (germline): SQVTM, ANQGSEA. CDR3 amino acids: CSVGGQAALETQFF. CDR3 nucleotides: TGCAGCGTCGGGGGACAGGCGGCTTTGGAGACCCAGTTCTTC.

V usage is TRBV9 and J usage is TRBJ2-1; TRBD2 matches 7 bases. CDR1 and CDR2 from the germline V gene are SGDLS and YYNGEE. The V and J ends lost 5 bases and 2 bases, in that order; junction bases with no gene match: 7. This CDR3 has 15 residues. Here the CDR3 DNA reads TGTGCCAGCAGAAGGTGGGGGGGTCCCTACAATGAGCAGTTCTTC. The encoded protein is CASRRWGGPYNEQFF.

The V call is TRBV7-6, the J call TRBJ1-2; D might be TRBD1 (6 bases). With the DNA end fitting TRBJ2-7 better, the J assignment may be wrong. Germline assignment: CDR1 SGHVS and CDR2 FNYEAQ. The CDR3 spans 13 residues. CDR3 bases: TGTGCCAGCAGCGGATTACAGGGCCGGGAGCAGTACTTC. This gives the protein CASSGLQGREQYF.

The rearrangement uses TRBV5-1 and TRBJ2-1, with 10 bases matching TRBD2. The CDR3 totals 16 residues. V shed 5 bases, J shed 8 bases, and the junction held 13 bases outside the gene matches. CDR1 is SGHRS, CDR2 YFSETQ, per germline. CDR3 nucleotides: TGCGCCAGCAGGTTCTTAGCGGGGGGACCTTGGGATGAGCAGTTCTTC. Amino acids: CASRFLAGGPWDEQFF.

The chain links TRBV29-1 to TRBJ2-3; 9 bases fit TRBD2. From germline, CDR1 is SQVTM and CDR2 ANQGSEA. The CDR3 length is 14 residues. V shed 5 bases and J 4 bases; nucleotides not matched to a gene: 7. The CDR3 DNA reads as TGCAGCGTTAAGGCGGGAGGGACCCCAGATACGCAGTATTTT. It specifies CSVKAGGTPDTQYF.

This clonotype was recorded once. The V and J genes are TRBV7-8 and TRBJ2-2; D remains ambiguous. V was clipped by 5 bases and J by 8 bases, with 12 bases between them. Germline V lookup: CDR1 SGHVS, CDR2 FQNEAQ. The CDR3 contains 13 residues. DNA for the CDR3: TGTGCCAGCAGCCCACCCAGTTCTGGGGAGCTGTTTTTT. It translates to CASSPPSSGELFF.

This clonotype occurred a few times. The V gene is TRBV4-1, the J gene TRBJ2-7; a weak D match, TRBD1 (5 bases). The germline V and J ends were trimmed by 0 bases and 4 bases, with 13 bases remaining between them. The CDR3 is made up of 15 amino acids. Germline V CDR1 and CDR2: MGHRA, YSYEKL. The CDR3 here is CASSQEGVGSYEQYF. The CDR3 DNA is TGCGCCAGCAGCCAAGAAGGGGTAGGTTCTTACGAGCAGTACTTC.

V is TRBV20-1 and J is TRBJ1-2; 10 nucleotides match TRBD1. CDR1 and CDR2 from the germline V gene are DFQATT and SNEGSKA (reference sequence). The CDR3 spans 13 residues. The V and J ends lost 4 bases and 2 bases, in that order; junction bases with no gene match: 1. The CDR3 nucleotides read TGCAGTGCTACGACAGGGGGCAACTATGGCTACACCTTC. This encodes CSATTGGNYGYTF.

This rearrangement joins TRBV5-1 to TRBJ2-5; 9 bases match TRBD1. The CDR3 is 15 amino acids. J lost 5 bases, V lost 1 base, and 6 bases had no gene match. Germline V gene data show CDR1 as SGHRS and CDR2 as YFSETQ. CDR3 sequence reads: CASSLTGGQGETQYF. The CDR3 region has the DNA TGCGCCAGCAGCTTGACAGGGGGCCAGGGGGAGACCCAGTACTTC.

The chain recombines TRBV29-1 with TRBJ2-1; tentative D call: TRBD2 (6 bases). The length of the CDR3 is 13 residues. Germline V gene data show CDR1 as SQVTM and CDR2 as ANQGSEA. The V end lost 8 bases, the J end lost 6 bases, and 17 bases lay between the germline ends. The CDR3 region has the DNA TGCAGCTCTCGGGACTCCTACCGCAATGAGCAGTTCTTC. It yields the protein CSSRDSYRNEQFF.

The V call is TRBV5-1, the J call TRBJ2-7; 15 positions agree with TRBD2. Germline CDR1 reads SGHRS; CDR2 reads YFSETQ. V shed 4 bases, J shed 3 bases, and the junction held 5 bases outside the gene matches. The CDR3 runs to 16 residues. CDR3 protein: CASSRTSGRASYEQYF. The CDR3 DNA sequence: TGCGCCAGCAGCAGGACTAGCGGGAGGGCCAGCTACGAGCAGTACTTC.

This clonotype was recorded a few times. This chain joins TRBV7-2 and TRBJ2-5; D not certain. Germline V gene data show CDR1 as SGHTA and CDR2 as FQGNSA. Trimming pared 1 base from V and 5 bases from J, leaving 8 bases between. The CDR3 has 13 residues. The CDR3 DNA is TGTGCCAGCAGCTTAGAGGTTCTGGAGACCCAGTACTTC. It translates to CASSLEVLETQYF.

The chain employs TRBV7-9 and TRBJ2-3; 10 bases fit TRBD1. After removal of 5 bases from V and 0 bases from J, the junction contained 5 bases not matched to a gene. Looked up from germline, CDR1 is SEHNR and CDR2 is FQNEAQ (reference sequence). The CDR3 consists of 16 residues. CDR3 nucleotides: TGTGCCAGCAGCCGAAGGGACAGGGGAAGCACAGATACGCAGTATTTT. Translation gives CASSRRDRGSTDTQYF. The whole variable domain, filled in from reference TRBV7-9 and TRBJ2-3, reads DTGVSQNPRHKITKRGQNVTFRCDPISEHNRLYWYRQTLGQGPEFLTYFQNEAQLEKSRLLSDRFSAERPKGSFSTLEIQRTEQGDSAMYLCASSRRDRGSTDTQYFGPGTRLTVL.

V and J are TRBV29-1 and TRBJ2-7; TRBD2 agrees at 7 bases. Germline CDR1 is SQVTM and CDR2 is ANQGSEA. The length of the CDR3 is 13 residues. Trimming at V came to 4 bases and at J to 5 bases, leaving 8 bases not matched to a gene. The CDR3 region has the DNA TGCAGCGTTGCGGGCGGGAGCCCCAACGAGCAGTACTTC. Translating it yields CSVAGGSPNEQYF.

This clonotype was found a few times. This sequence joins TRBV7-9 and TRBJ1-2; tentatively, D is TRBD1 (5 bases). Per the germline V gene, CDR1 is SEHNR and CDR2 is FQNEAQ (reference sequence). Trimming took 1 base from V and 8 from J, leaving 17 bases between them. The CDR3 length is 15 residues. The chain's CDR3 is CASSLGGGYSGGYTF. CDR3 in DNA: TGTGCCAGCAGCTTAGGCGGGGGTTACAGCGGGGGCTACACCTTC.

The chain has TRBV14 and TRBJ2-1; 7 nucleotides agree with TRBD2. Germline V gives CDR1 SGHDN, CDR2 FVKESK. The CDR3 length is 17 residues. The V and J ends lost 1 base and 4 bases, in that order; junction bases with no gene match: 10. The CDR3, as DNA: TGTGCCAGCAGCCAAGTCGTCTGGGCAGCGGGGTACAATGAGCAGTTCTTC. As protein: CASSQVVWAAGYNEQFF. Full variable domain (missing parts from reference TRBV14 and TRBJ2-1): EAGVTQFPSHSVIEKGQTVTLRCDPISGHDNLYWYRRVMGKEIKFLLHFVKESKQDESGMPNNRFLAERTGGTYSTLKVQPAELEDSGVYFCASSQVVWAAGYNEQFFGPGTRLTVL.

The chain is built from TRBV29-1 and TRBJ2-4, with D unresolved. TRBJ2-5 matches the DNA end more closely, so the J call is doubtful. This CDR3 spans 14 amino acids. Looked up from germline, CDR1 is SQVTM and CDR2 is ANQGSEA. CDR3 in DNA: TGCAGCGTTGAAGATCATCGGTCCCAGGAGACCCAGTACTTC. It codes for CSVEDHRSQETQYF.

V and J are TRBV27 and TRBJ1-2, with 11 bases identical to TRBD1. This CDR3 is built from 14 residues. Germline V gene sequence: CDR1 MNHEY, CDR2 SMNVEV (reference sequence). The V and J ends lost 1 base and 7 bases, in that order; junction bases with no gene match: 2. The DNA of the CDR3 is TGTGCCAGCAGTTTATTGGGGACAGGGGGTGGCTACACCTTC. Its translation is CASSLLGTGGGYTF.

The chain recombines TRBV19 with TRBJ2-1, with a tentative D call TRBD1 (6 bases). The CDR3 extends over 16 amino acids. V lost 7 bases to trimming and J lost 4 bases, with 20 bases between them. Germline CDR1 LNHDA, CDR2 SQIVND (reference sequence). Here the CDR3 DNA reads TGTGCCAGTACCAGTATTGGAGGAACAGGGTACAATGAGCAGTTCTTC. Residues: CASTSIGGTGYNEQFF. Filled out from reference TRBV19 and TRBJ2-1, the complete variable domain reads DGGITQSPKYLFRKEGQNVTLSCEQNLNHDAMYWYRQDPGQGLRLIYYSQIVNDFQKGDIAEGYSVSREKKESFPLTVTSAQKNPTAFYLCASTSIGGTGYNEQFFGPGTRLTVL.

The chain joins TRBV9 to TRBJ2-7; D possibly matches TRBD1 or TRBD2 (5 bases each). Between the trimmed V and J ends, which lost 4 bases and 2 bases, there was a span of 19 bases. The germline V gene has CDR1 SGDLS and CDR2 YYNGEE. The CDR3 extends over 16 amino acids. CDR3 in amino acids: CASSPEWGIRTYEQYF. CDR3 DNA sequence: TGTGCCAGCAGCCCAGAGTGGGGGATTAGAACCTACGAGCAGTACTTC.

The chain combines TRBV7-2 with TRBJ2-7, with TRBD1 matching over 10 bases. Trimming cost V 5 bases and J 5 bases; bases outside gene matches: 9. This CDR3 is 15 amino acids long. CDR1 and CDR2 (germline): SGHTA, FQGNSA. The CDR3 spells CASSKKWDRGHEQYF. The CDR3, as DNA: TGTGCCAGCAGCAAAAAGTGGGACAGGGGCCACGAGCAGTACTTC.

The CDR3: CSAVPGPPITDTQYF. Here the CDR3 DNA reads TGCAGTGCTGTCCCGGGACCCCCCATCACAGATACGCAGTATTTT. V usage is TRBV20-1 and J usage is TRBJ2-3, with D possibly being TRBD1 or TRBD2 (5 bases each). Germline V gene data show CDR1 as DFQATT and CDR2 as SNEGSKA (reference sequence). The length of the CDR3 is 15 residues. Trimming left V 5 bases short and J 2 bases short, with 17 bases between.

The rearrangement uses TRBV12-3 or TRBV12-4 and TRBJ1-2; 7 bases line up with TRBD1. V gave up 6 bases and J gave up 8 bases; unmatched junction bases: 9. The CDR3 runs 13 residues. The CDR3 region is CASRDRTGGGYTF. The CDR3 nucleotides read TGTGCCAGCAGAGACCGGACAGGCGGGGGCTACACCTTC.

This clonotype turned up a few times. This chain uses TRBV6-5 with TRBJ1-2; D may be TRBD1 (5 bases). V lost 0 bases, J lost 2 bases, and 13 bases lay in between. The germline gives CDR1 MNHEY, CDR2 SVGAGI. The CDR3 has 16 amino acids. CDR3 sequence reads: CASSYSIWDANYGYTF. As DNA, the CDR3 is TGTGCCAGCAGTTACTCGATTTGGGACGCCAACTATGGCTACACCTTC.